The clone carrying this T cell receptor (beta chain) has only a few counts. Its antigen is not known. The data derive from a study of post-analysis software for immune sequencing data. The germline gives CDR1 DFQATT, CDR2 SNEGSKA (reference sequence). The CDR3 spans 15 residues. V dropped 1 base and J dropped 6 bases, with 16 bases sitting between them. Study-wide points: Patients had higher frequencies than controls of about five TRBV segments, including TRBV5-6, TRBV5-1 and TRBV20-1.

Incorporated into the TCR beta cDNA libraries were unique molecular identifiers, which served to reduce PCR and sequencing biases. MiXCR was run by TCRdb on the PCR reads, yielding one entry per CDR3 protein. The data show about 570,000 distinct CDR3 sequences, under 40% seen once. The source of this sequence is a girl aged 2-17 years with multiple sclerosis. V gene TRBV20-1 combines with J gene TRBJ2-1; D is uncertain. Sequenced material: blood. The CDR3 spells CSARGPPSAPNEQFF. Written as DNA, the CDR3 is TGCAGTGCTAGAGGACCGCCATCAGCTCCCAATGAGCAGTTCTTC.